The 31 T cell receptor beta chains in this list originate from one sample, sequenced in a study of T cell repertoires in cytomegalovirus infection. These receptors are not linked to any known antigen. MiXCR was run by TCRdb on the reads, yielding one entry per CDR3 protein. The sample shows 300,000 to 400,000 distinct CDR3 sequences, 25% to 35% of them seen only once. This sample comprised cultured PBMCs, obtained from culture after CMV antigen stimulation. Source of these receptors: a human donor in good health (CMV status not recorded). Some clones in this sample may be carry-over from other donors' samples.

This rearrangement joins TRBV7-9 to TRBJ2-2; D uncertain. Trimming left V 2 bases short and J 5 bases short, with 6 bases between. The CDR3 consists of 13 residues. Germline-derived CDR1 and CDR2 are SEHNR and FQNEAQ (reference sequence). This CDR3 reads CASSLSETGELFF. CDR3 coding DNA: TGTGCCAGCAGCTTAAGCGAAACCGGGGAGCTGTTTTTT.

This clonotype was observed a handful of times. The V gene is TRBV25-1, the J gene TRBJ2-7; D is undetermined. V shed 4 bases and J shed 2 bases, with 12 bases lying between them. Germline CDR1 MGHDK, CDR2 SYGVNS. The CDR3 is 14 residues long. The CDR3 bases are TGTGCCAGCAGTGGCAATACTTATCCCTACGAGCAGTACTTC. Its translation is CASSGNTYPYEQYF.

This clonotype has more than one count but fewer than ten. The gene calls are TRBV6-6 and TRBJ2-7; perhaps TRBD2 as D (7 bases). CDR1 is MNHNY and CDR2 is SVGAGI in the germline V gene (reference sequence). With 6 bases removed from V and 0 bases from J, the gap between germline ends came to 18 bases. This CDR3 comprises 16 residues. The CDR3 sequence: CASRGGGGGFSYEQYF. The CDR3 DNA follows: TGTGCCAGCAGGGGAGGGGGGGGAGGCTTCTCCTACGAGCAGTACTTC.

The chain is built from TRBV7-9 and TRBJ1-2, with 7 bases aligning to TRBD1. V lost 5 bases to trimming and J lost 7 bases; unmatched junction nucleotides: 4. The germline gives CDR1 SEHNR, CDR2 FQNEAQ (reference sequence). CDR3 size: 12 residues. The CDR3 loop is CASSQGVRGYTF. For the CDR3, the DNA is TGTGCCAGCAGCCAGGGGGTCCGTGGCTACACCTTC. Combining the CDR3 with reference TRBV7-9 and TRBJ1-2 gives the whole variable domain DTGVSQNPRHKITKRGQNVTFRCDPISEHNRLYWYRQTLGQGPEFLTYFQNEAQLEKSRLLSDRFSAERPKGSFSTLEIQRTEQGDSAMYLCASSQGVRGYTFGSGTRLTVV.

The gene calls are TRBV20-1 and TRBJ2-5, with D unresolved. Trimming removed 0 bases at V and 3 bases at J, with 8 bases between. Germline V gives CDR1 DFQATT, CDR2 SNEGSKA (reference sequence). The CDR3 is made up of 13 amino acids. CDR3 sequence reads: CSARDTLKETQYF. The CDR3, as DNA: TGCAGTGCTAGAGATACCCTCAAAGAGACCCAGTACTTC.

This clonotype has more than one count but fewer than ten. This chain joins TRBV19 and TRBJ1-6; D not certain. V was cut by 8 bases and J by 5 bases, with 13 bases left in between. The CDR3 contains 14 residues. Germline V CDR1 and CDR2: LNHDA, SQIVND (reference sequence). The CDR3: CASRPVGDNSPLHF. The DNA of the CDR3 is TGTGCCAGTCGCCCCGTCGGGGATAATTCACCCCTCCACTTT.

The V and J genes are TRBV4-1 and TRBJ1-6; no clear D. This CDR3 spans 15 amino acids. Germline CDR1 is MGHRA and CDR2 is YSYEKL. Trimming shortened V by 1 base and J by 11 bases, and 15 bases separated the two germline ends. The CDR3 DNA reads TGCGCCAGCAGCCAAGCTCCGATTGCCGGGGCACCCCTCCACTTT. It specifies CASSQAPIAGAPLHF.

The chain joins TRBV7-9 to TRBJ2-2; TRBD2 aligns across 7 bases. The CDR3 covers 20 residues. Trimming cost V 4 bases and J 7 bases; bases outside gene matches: 24. Germline CDR1 reads SEHNR; CDR2 reads FQNEAQ (reference sequence). CDR3 DNA sequence: TGTGCCAGCAGCTCCCAACCCAGACTAGCTTCCCCTTTAAGCCACGGGGAGCTGTTTTTT. Translated: CASSSQPRLASPLSHGELFF. The full variable domain, with the rest looked up from reference TRBV7-9 and TRBJ2-2, is DTGVSQNPRHKITKRGQNVTFRCDPISEHNRLYWYRQTLGQGPEFLTYFQNEAQLEKSRLLSDRFSAERPKGSFSTLEIQRTEQGDSAMYLCASSSQPRLASPLSHGELFFGEGSRLTVL.

At least ten counts were recorded for this clonotype. J is TRBJ2-1 and V is TRBV7-8, with D perhaps given as TRBD1 or TRBD2 (6 bases each). The V end lost 5 bases, the J end lost 4 bases, and 21 bases lay between the germline ends. Germline-derived CDR1 and CDR2 are SGHVS and FQNEAQ. This CDR3 has 17 residues. Written as DNA, the CDR3 is TGTGCCAGCAGCCCGTGGGTGGGGGCTAGCGTTTACAATGAGCAGTTCTTC. Translating it yields CASSPWVGASVYNEQFF.

This clonotype was counted a few times. The genes are TRBV7-2 and TRBJ1-4; weak D call: TRBD1 (5 bases). Trimming took 2 bases from V and 6 from J, leaving 7 bases between them. This CDR3 contains 13 residues. From germline, CDR1 is SGHTA and CDR2 FQGNSA. The CDR3 sequence is CASSLQGYEKLFF. In DNA form, the CDR3 reads TGTGCCAGCAGCTTACAGGGTTATGAAAAACTGTTTTTT.

J is TRBJ2-1 and V is TRBV25-1; 13 bases align to TRBD2. The germline V gene encodes CDR1 MGHDK and CDR2 SYGVNS. Trimming took 2 bases from V and 4 from J; bases not matched to a gene: 11. The CDR3 spans 19 residues. CDR3 DNA sequence: TGTGCCAGCAGTGAAATCCCCGGACTAGCGGGGGACCTATACAATGAGCAGTTCTTC. Amino acid sequence: CASSEIPGLAGDLYNEQFF. Drawing the rest from reference TRBV25-1 and TRBJ2-1, the complete variable domain is EADIYQTPRYLVIGTGKKITLECSQTMGHDKMYWYQQDPGMELHLIHYSYGVNSTEKGDLSSESTVSRIRTEHFPLTLESARPSHTSQYLCASSEIPGLAGDLYNEQFFGPGTRLTVL.

The J gene is TRBJ2-5, the V gene TRBV28; weak D call: TRBD1 (6 bases). This CDR3 comprises 14 residues. Germline V gene sequence: CDR1 MDHEN, CDR2 SYDVKM. Deletions cut 2 bases from V and 5 bases from J, with 12 bases between. The CDR3 region has the DNA TGTGCCAGCAGTTTAAATCAGGGGCGTGAGACCCAGTACTTC. Translating gives CASSLNQGRETQYF.

The CDR3 spells CASSATEGSSGNTIYF. The CDR3 region has the DNA TGTGCCAGCAGTGCCACGGAAGGGAGCTCTGGAAACACCATATATTTT. The chain couples TRBV6-1 to TRBJ1-3; D unclear. The V gene lost 4 bases and the J gene lost 0 bases, with 13 bases spanning the gap. This CDR3 contains 16 residues. CDR1 and CDR2 from the germline V gene are MNHNS and SASEGT.

This clonotype was observed a few times. This chain links TRBV28 with TRBJ1-2; TRBD1 might be the D (5 bases). With 4 bases removed from V and 7 bases from J, the gap between germline ends came to 16 bases. This CDR3 comprises 14 residues. From germline, CDR1 is MDHEN and CDR2 SYDVKM. The CDR3 sequence is CASSSWGIGGGYTF. Here the CDR3 DNA reads TGTGCCAGCAGTTCATGGGGGATAGGTGGTGGCTACACCTTC.

The chain recombines TRBV12-3 or TRBV12-4 with TRBJ2-3; D is unresolved. CDR3 length: 15 amino acids. The ends were cut back, 4 bases at V and 1 base at J, with 12 bases in the middle. CDR3 loop: CASSSYSLGTDTQYF. In nucleotides, the CDR3 is TGTGCCAGCAGTTCTTACTCCCTAGGCACAGATACGCAGTATTTT.

The chain combines TRBV7-2 with TRBJ2-4; unclear D gene. The CDR3 totals 16 residues. Germline V gene lookup returns CDR1 SGHTA and CDR2 FQGNSA. V was cut by 5 bases and J by 1 base, with 15 bases left in between. DNA for the CDR3: TGTGCCAGCAGCCCCCGGAACGCCCGGGCCAAAAACATTCAGTACTTC. Translating it yields CASSPRNARAKNIQYF. The full variable domain, in which reference TRBV7-2 and TRBJ2-4 provide the parts outside the CDR3, is GAGVSQSPSNKVTEKGKDVELRCDPISGHTALYWYRQSLGQGLEFLIYFQGNSAPDKSGLPSDRFSAERTGGSVSTLTIQRTQQEDSAVYLCASSPRNARAKNIQYFGAGTRLSVL.

V and J are TRBV6-1 and TRBJ2-3, with D uncertain. The CDR3 sequence is 13 residues long. Germline CDR1 MNHNS, CDR2 SASEGT. V was trimmed by 11 bases and J by 5 bases, leaving 17 bases between them. CDR3 bases: TGTGCCGGGTCGGGCTTAGGTGGAGATACGCAGTATTTT. It translates to CAGSGLGGDTQYF.

This clonotype was observed at least ten times. This chain links TRBV7-2 with TRBJ2-5, with D possibly TRBD1 on 6 matching bases. Germline lookup yields CDR1 SGHTA and CDR2 FQGNSA. This CDR3 region has 15 residues. V was pared by 5 bases and J by 5 bases, with 18 bases between. As DNA, the CDR3 is TGTGCCAGCAGCCCGCCAGGACAGCAGGGGGAGACCCAGTACTTC. Translation: CASSPPGQQGETQYF.

In its sample, this clonotype was seen a few times. V gene TRBV18 combines with J gene TRBJ2-1, with 11 bases matching TRBD2. This CDR3 comprises 16 residues. Germline V gene sequence: CDR1 KGHSH, CDR2 LQKENI. Germline trimming cut 2 bases from V and 5 bases from J; bases unmatched to any gene: 5. CDR3 residues: CASSPGTSGLNNEQFF. Written as DNA, the CDR3 is TGTGCCAGCTCACCAGGGACTAGCGGACTTAACAATGAGCAGTTCTTC.

The V call is TRBV7-6, the J call TRBJ2-3; 9 positions match TRBD2. The CDR3 sequence is 15 residues long. J was trimmed by 4 bases and V by 4 bases; bases with no gene match: 6. CDR1 and CDR2 (germline): SGHVS, FNYEAQ. CDR3 in DNA: TGTGCCAGCAGCTCCATAGCGGGGGCGGCAGATACGCAGTATTTT. This codes for CASSSIAGAADTQYF.

This clonotype was picked up a small number of times. This chain connects TRBV7-9 to TRBJ1-1; TRBD1 matches at 11 bases. The CDR3 contains 14 residues. V was pared by 5 bases and J by 6 bases, with 5 bases of the junction left unmatched. Germline CDR1 SEHNR, CDR2 FQNEAQ (reference sequence). CDR3 nucleotides: TGTGCCAGCAGCCTGGGACAGGGGGGCTCTGAAGCTTTCTTT. Translated, it gives CASSLGQGGSEAFF.

Only a few counts were recorded for this clonotype. The chain couples TRBV3-1 to TRBJ1-2; D gene ambiguous. Germline values: CDR1 LGHDT, CDR2 YNNKEL (reference sequence). The CDR3 loop spans 15 amino acids. Trimming stripped 5 bases from V and 4 bases from J, with 17 bases between. In DNA form, the CDR3 reads TGTGCCAGCAGCAAGGACGGAGGCCCCATCTATGGCTACACCTTC. Amino acid sequence: CASSKDGGPIYGYTF.

This rearrangement joins TRBV20-1 to TRBJ1-3, with 7 bases aligning to TRBD1. Per the germline V gene, CDR1 is DFQATT and CDR2 is SNEGSKA (reference sequence). Unmatched junction bases numbered 7, after V lost 2 bases and J lost 0 bases. The CDR3 length is 16 residues. The CDR3 loop is CSARYRDRDSGNTIYF. As DNA, the CDR3 is TGCAGTGCTAGATACCGAGACAGGGACTCTGGAAACACCATATATTTT.

The CDR3, as DNA: TGTGCCAGCAGCTTCGGACTAGCGGGAGCTGGGGCCAACGTCCTGACTTTC. Amino acid sequence: CASSFGLAGAGANVLTF. This rearrangement joins TRBV5-4 to TRBJ2-6; TRBD2 agrees at 13 bases. This CDR3 is 17 amino acids long. V lost 2 bases, J lost 2 bases, and 1 base stayed unmatched. Per germline, CDR1 SGHNT and CDR2 YYREEE (reference sequence).

This rearrangement joins TRBV19 to TRBJ1-1; no definite D call. Germline V lookup: CDR1 LNHDA, CDR2 SQIVND (reference sequence). The germline V and J ends were trimmed by 1 base and 1 base, with 10 bases remaining between them. This CDR3 is 15 amino acids long. The CDR3 DNA reads TGTGCCAGTAGTATAGTCCGGTCCCCGAACACTGAAGCTTTCTTT. It is translated as CASSIVRSPNTEAFF.

The chain is built from TRBV7-8 and TRBJ2-5, with 8 bases that match TRBD1. V shed 5 bases, J shed 5 bases, and the junction held 7 bases outside the gene matches. CDR3 length: 14 amino acids. Germline values: CDR1 SGHVS, CDR2 FQNEAQ. The CDR3 reads CASSPRDRRETQYF. CDR3 nucleotide sequence: TGTGCCAGCAGCCCCCGGGACAGGCGGGAGACCCAGTACTTC.

The V and J genes are TRBV7-9 and TRBJ1-6; tentatively, D is TRBD1 (5 bases). Per the germline V gene, CDR1 is SEHNR and CDR2 is FQNEAQ (reference sequence). The germline V and J ends were trimmed by 3 bases and 5 bases, with 8 bases remaining between them. The CDR3 runs 14 residues. CDR3 protein: CASSFDSHNSPLHF. DNA of the CDR3: TGTGCCAGCAGCTTCGACAGTCATAATTCACCCCTCCACTTT.

This clonotype was found a few times. V usage is TRBV19 and J usage is TRBJ1-2; D is perhaps TRBD1 (6 bases). CDR3 length equals 15 residues. The ends were cut back, 0 bases at V and 8 bases at J, with 16 bases in the middle. Germline lookup yields CDR1 LNHDA and CDR2 SQIVND (reference sequence). CDR3 loop: CASSIDHRGREGYTF. As DNA, the CDR3 is TGTGCCAGTAGTATAGATCATCGGGGGCGCGAGGGCTACACCTTC. Full variable domain (remainder filled in from reference TRBV19 and TRBJ1-2): DGGITQSPKYLFRKEGQNVTLSCEQNLNHDAMYWYRQDPGQGLRLIYYSQIVNDFQKGDIAEGYSVSREKKESFPLTVTSAQKNPTAFYLCASSIDHRGREGYTFGSGTRLTVV.

In this sample, this clonotype turned up a few times. The gene calls are TRBV7-2 and TRBJ2-3, with unresolved D. V was pared by 1 base and J by 5 bases, with 7 bases between. Germline-derived CDR1 and CDR2 are SGHTA and FQGNSA. CDR3 length: 13 amino acids. CDR3 protein: CASSLDLRDTQYF. The CDR3 nucleotides are TGTGCCAGCAGCTTAGATCTGAGAGATACGCAGTATTTT.

The chain is built from TRBV2 and TRBJ1-5; D might be TRBD1 (5 bases). This CDR3 spans 18 amino acids. Looked up from germline, CDR1 is SNHLY and CDR2 is FYNNEI. V lost 7 bases and J 1 base, leaving 23 bases between the germline ends. CDR3 loop: CASMPSRGDGYSNQPQHF. The CDR3 region has the DNA TGTGCCAGCATGCCATCGCGGGGCGACGGGTACAGCAATCAGCCCCAGCATTTT. Full variable domain (rest looked up from reference TRBV2 and TRBJ1-5): EPEVTQTPSHQVTQMGQEVILRCVPISNHLYFYWYRQILGQKVEFLVSFYNNEISEKSEIFDDQFSVERPDGSNFTLKIRSTKLEDSAMYFCASMPSRGDGYSNQPQHFGDGTRLSIL.

This clonotype was found a few times. The chain recombines TRBV12-3 or TRBV12-4 with TRBJ2-3; 12 bases align to TRBD2. The CDR3 extends over 16 amino acids. V lost 6 bases and J lost 9; bases outside the gene matches: 13. Here the CDR3 DNA reads TGTGCCAGCAGCCTCGGACTAGCGGGGCTCAGGGACACGCAGTATTTT. Translation: CASSLGLAGLRDTQYF.